Described below is a single TCR beta chain sequence and its context. Its antigen is undetermined. This sample is drawn from a study of Ad26.COV2.S vaccination and SARS-CoV-2 variants. Study in general: The Ad26.COV2.S arm of the COV1001 trial was where the donor was placed.

Study findings and constraints: In TCR breadth and depth analyses, total T cell responses may have been underestimated.

Profiling relied on immunoSEQ multiplex PCR, and the TCRdb table lists in-frame clones only, not all of them. Of roughly 500,000 clones in the sample, roughly 89% were seen once. Treatment defined: 15 to 20 received Ad26.COV2.S at low or high dose, single or two shots; several received placebo; per-sample allocation not given. Day 63 after the first vaccine or placebo injection was the time point for sampling. Whoever gave the sample was an adult aged 18-55 years in Boston. Germline V CDR1 and CDR2: SGDLS, YYNGEE. V lost 4 bases and J 6 bases, leaving 18 bases between the germline ends. The CDR3 spans 15 residues.

The genes are TRBV9 and TRBJ2-3, with D possibly TRBD2 on 6 matching bases. The source was peripheral blood, collected in a trial of Ad26.COV2.S vaccine versus placebo. This sequence originates from a person aged 18-60 years who received the Ad26.COV2.S COVID-19 vaccine or a placebo. CDR3 coding DNA: TGTGCCAGCAGCCCGGGACTCGGCTGGGTGGATACGCAGTATTTT. This translates into CASSPGLGWVDTQYF.